This T cell receptor (beta chain) comes out of a study of cytomegalovirus exposure and HLA in healthy donors (dated by TCRdb to 2015 to 2018). In the study overall: According to a later analysis, one platform produced both the roughly 120 validation repertoires and the 620 or so repertoires of the first cohort. The aim of the study was to test whether cataloging public T cell receptors could identify signatures of past pathogen exposure. Along with the approximately 670-subject first cohort, a separate validation cohort of approximately 110 different subjects was used. The study combined high-throughput TCR immunosequencing, statistical association of individual TCRs with disease status, and machine learning to predict cytomegalovirus infection status. The paper's findings and limits, for the study overall: A later analysis found that TCRs clustered in the first cohort also tended to co-occur in the 95 to 150 validation repertoires, with approximately 95% of cluster scores above 0. According to the authors, the approach could potentially be generalized to other disease states and immunological phenotypes. In vitro tests confirmed that a few of the cytomegalovirus-associated TCR beta chains recognize cytomegalovirus antigens. While some public TCRs were present in many individuals, most TCR sequences turned up only very rarely across donors. Cytomegalovirus status was reported to be diagnosed by the classifier with high specificity and sensitivity in both the original and validation cohorts. A later analysis lacked HLA typing for the validation cohort, so it scored co-occurrence in that cohort across all 110 or so repertoires. The study listed approximately 150 TCR beta chains as associated with cytomegalovirus.

Per the germline V gene, MDHEN is the CDR1 and SYDVKM is the CDR2. Trimming removed 2 bases from V and 3 bases from J; the gene matches leave 3 bases unexplained. The CDR3 covers 16 residues, taking in both the cysteine and the phenylalanine. The kept DNA is CDR3 alone, 48 bases in frame from the first base. Of note for this clone: It lacks a known antigen. No base-level quality is on record; no much larger clone is a single base apart.

The library came from the immunoSEQ multiplex PCR assay. In the paper's pipeline: A statistical classification framework was built to diagnose cytomegalovirus status from the catalog of TCR beta chain sequences. The table was pulled from immuneACCESS by TCRdb, which kept in-frame rearrangements only. Such tables lose some clones; where checked, under half of the loss comes from unresolved V genes, and the rest has no known cause. V and J calls and clone size are as listed in that table; D and trimming were resolved from the DNA. The sample table contains some 76,000 clones; only one count was recorded for roughly 94% of them. Approximately 3.3% of the sample rests with the top ten. The donors were included in the validation cohort of approximately 130 subjects, a group kept apart from the roughly 670-subject first cohort.

The chain couples TRBV28 to TRBJ2-1; 11 bases in the middle match TRBD2. Sequences were obtained from PBMCs. The source is a woman aged 18-29 years in good health and CMV-seropositive. DNA sequence: TGTGCCAGCAGTTTACTAGCGGGAGGCCTCTACAATGAGCAGTTCTTC. Translated, it reads CASSLLAGGLYNEQFF.